This T cell receptor (beta chain) was identified in a study of shared clonotypes between healthy human individuals. Study findings and constraints: About 5.2% was the fraction of naive CD4 clonotypes found shared across a few donors.

The CDR3 sequence is 12 residues long. The germline CDR1 and CDR2 sequences are GTSNPN and SVGIG (reference sequence). The protocol was immunoSEQ multiplex PCR, while the TCRdb copy is restricted to in-frame clones and leaves out a portion. Of roughly 650,000 clones in the sample, 97% were seen once. About this clone: What it binds is not known.

The receptor comes from a woman in her twenties or thirties in good health. The specimen was naive CD4+ T cells sorted from blood. The subset is: CD45RA+ positively selected. V and J are TRBV30 and TRBJ2-5, with D possibly matching TRBD2 (6 bases). CDR3 sequence: CALTSGGETQYF. The CDR3 DNA sequence: TGTGCTCTGACTTCCGGGGGAGAGACCCAGTACTTC.